One and the same sample provided the 27 T cell receptor beta chains below, sequenced in a study of graft-versus-host responses after intestinal transplantation. Their target antigens are unknown. Method: immunoSEQ multiplex PCR; TCRdb's copy keeps in-frame clones and lacks some. The repertoire has 90,000 to 95,000 clones, about 93% of them found once; the top ten carry over 0.45%. Sequenced here: unstimulated CD8+ T cells sorted from spleen or lymph node cells, sampled before intestinal transplant. These receptors were obtained from a human donor who received an intestinal transplant.

This chain links TRBV4-1 with TRBJ2-1, with a weak D call TRBD2 (5 bases). Germline V gene sequence: CDR1 MGHRA, CDR2 YSYEKL. Trimming took off 3 bases at V and 2 bases at J, with 8 bases between the two ends. The CDR3 has 14 amino acids. CDR3 residues: CASSQAGTYNEQFF. The DNA of the CDR3 is TGCGCCAGCAGCCAGGCGGGTACCTACAATGAGCAGTTCTTC.

The chain couples TRBV15 to TRBJ2-5; D perhaps matches TRBD1 (6 bases). The germline V gene encodes CDR1 LNHNV and CDR2 YYDKDF (reference sequence). The CDR3 spans 14 residues. V was shortened by 0 bases and J by 4 bases, with 9 bases between the two germline ends. The CDR3 DNA reads TGTGCCACCAGCAGAGAATCCAGGGGAGAGACCCAGTACTTC. As protein: CATSRESRGETQYF. The complete variable domain, with remaining parts taken from reference TRBV15 and TRBJ2-5, reads DAMVIQNPRYQVTQFGKPVTLSCSQTLNHNVMYWYQQKSSQAPKLLFHYYDKDFNNEADTPDNFQSRRPNTSFCFLDIRSPGLGDTAMYLCATSRESRGETQYFGPGTRLLVL.

By its share, this clone is medium-sized (0.01 to 0.1%). The chain couples TRBV5-4 to TRBJ2-7; 9 nucleotides align to TRBD1. The J segment lost 1 base and the V segment lost 3 bases, leaving 5 bases of the junction unmatched. The CDR3 loop spans 15 amino acids. Germline V gives CDR1 SGHNT, CDR2 YYREEE (reference sequence). CDR3 in DNA: TGTGCCAGCAGCTCAACCGGGACAGGGTCCTACGAGCAGTACTTC. Protein: CASSSTGTGSYEQYF.

J is TRBJ2-3 and V is TRBV27; TRBD1 might be the D (5 bases). The CDR3 runs 18 residues. CDR1 and CDR2 (germline): MNHEY, SMNVEV (reference sequence). V was shortened by 5 bases and J by 2 bases, with 23 bases between the two germline ends. The CDR3 region is CASSPEAPQVLSTDTQYF. The CDR3 bases are TGTGCCAGCAGTCCCGAGGCCCCACAGGTCCTGTCCACAGATACGCAGTATTTT.

The V and J genes are TRBV11-3 and TRBJ2-5; TRBD2 agrees at 11 bases. This CDR3 comprises 16 residues. V lost 6 bases to trimming and J lost 0 bases; unmatched junction nucleotides: 6. CDR1 and CDR2 from the germline V gene are SGHNT and YENEEA. This CDR3 is CASRMRTSGYQETQYF. In DNA form, the CDR3 reads TGTGCCAGCAGAATGAGGACTAGCGGGTACCAAGAGACCCAGTACTTC.

The V call is TRBV5-1, the J call TRBJ2-3; no clear D. Germline V gene lookup returns CDR1 SGHRS and CDR2 YFSETQ. The CDR3 is 16 residues long. The V gene lost 4 bases and the J gene lost 3 bases, with 18 bases spanning the gap. CDR3 region: CASSVDSEIKTDTQYF. CDR3 DNA: TGCGCCAGCAGCGTCGACTCGGAAATAAAAACAGATACGCAGTATTTT. The full variable domain, its missing parts supplied by reference TRBV5-1 and TRBJ2-3, is KAGVTQTPRYLIKTRGQQVTLSCSPISGHRSVSWYQQTPGQGLQFLFEYFSETQRNKGNFPGRFSGRQFSNSRSEMNVSTLELGDSALYLCASSVDSEIKTDTQYFGPGTRLTVL.

The chain combines TRBV29-1 with TRBJ2-7, with 8 bases identical to TRBD1. In germline, CDR1 is SQVTM, CDR2 ANQGSEA. Trimming took 7 bases from V and 2 from J; bases not matched to a gene: 4. This CDR3 region has 12 residues. The CDR3 nucleotides are TGCAGCGCGAGACAGGGGCCCTACGAGCAGTACTTC. Translation: CSARQGPYEQYF.

This chain joins TRBV7-8 and TRBJ1-2, with D possibly matching TRBD1 (5 bases). CDR3 length equals 12 residues. Looked up from germline, CDR1 is SGHVS and CDR2 is FQNEAQ. Deletions cut 6 bases from V and 4 bases from J, with 9 bases between. The CDR3 here is CASRGGGYGYTF. Written as DNA, the CDR3 is TGTGCCAGCAGGGGCGGGGGCTATGGCTACACCTTC. Combining the CDR3 with reference TRBV7-8 and TRBJ1-2 gives the whole variable domain GAGVSQSPRYKVAKRGQDVALRCDPISGHVSLFWYQQALGQGPEFLTYFQNEAQLDKSGLPSDRFFAERPEGSVSTLKIQRTQQEDSAVYLCASRGGGYGYTFGSGTRLTVV.

This clone occurred once. This chain joins TRBV6-5 and TRBJ2-5, with 7 positions matching TRBD1. Germline CDR1 and CDR2: MNHEY and SVGAGI. With 5 bases clipped from V and 0 bases from J, the junction kept 3 bases outside the gene matches. CDR3 length: 14 residues. In DNA form, the CDR3 reads TGTGCCAGCAGTGAGACAGGGTACCAAGAGACCCAGTACTTC. Its translation is CASSETGYQETQYF.

J is TRBJ1-1 and V is TRBV6-6; weak D call: TRBD1 (5 bases). In germline, CDR1 is MNHNY, CDR2 SVGAGI (reference sequence). The germline V and J ends were trimmed by 8 bases and 7 bases, with 17 bases remaining between them. The CDR3 is 13 amino acids. DNA for the CDR3: TGTGCCAGCCAATTCTCAGGGCAAAGTGAAGCTTTCTTT. As protein: CASQFSGQSEAFF.

The V gene is TRBV21-1, the J gene TRBJ2-1; the table's D call, TRBD2, was not checked against the DNA. TRBV21-1 counts as a pseudogene. The length of the CDR3 is 16 residues. The CDR3: CASSKGGGVPNNEQFF. The CDR3 DNA sequence: TGTGCCAGCAGCAAAGGAGGCGGGGTACCCAACAATGAGCAGTTCTTC.

The chain carries TRBV10-3 and TRBJ2-5; a weak D match, TRBD1 (5 bases). V lost 1 base to trimming and J lost 2 bases, with 11 bases between them. The germline CDR1 and CDR2 sequences are ENHRY and SYGVKD. This CDR3 is 15 amino acids long. The CDR3 bases are TGTGCCATCAGTGAGTTTCAGGGTGTGCAAGAGACCCAGTACTTC. Its translation is CAISEFQGVQETQYF.

V gene TRBV27 combines with J gene TRBJ2-7, with 8 bases identical to TRBD1. The CDR3 covers 14 residues. The junction had 4 bases not matched to a gene; V was cut back by 4 bases and J by 2 bases. Germline V gives CDR1 MNHEY, CDR2 SMNVEV (reference sequence). This chain's CDR3 is CASSSPTGAYEQYF. The CDR3 DNA sequence: TGTGCCAGCAGTTCCCCGACAGGGGCCTACGAGCAGTACTTC.

The chain employs TRBV6-6 and TRBJ2-1; 9 bases match TRBD2. J gave up 5 bases and V 8 bases, and 4 bases lay outside the gene matches. The CDR3 length is 13 residues. Germline-derived CDR1 and CDR2 are MNHNY and SVGAGI (reference sequence). CDR3 nucleotide sequence: TGTGCCAGCTGGACTAGCGAAAACAATGAGCAGTTCTTC. It encodes CASWTSENNEQFF.

V gene TRBV9 combines with J gene TRBJ2-2, with no clear D. This CDR3 has 13 amino acids. The V and J ends lost 3 bases and 2 bases respectively, with 5 bases between them. Germline CDR1 SGDLS, CDR2 YYNGEE. As DNA, the CDR3 is TGTGCCAGCAGCGCCAGAAACACCGGGGAGCTGTTTTTT. Its protein product is CASSARNTGELFF.

This rearrangement joins TRBV6-1 to TRBJ2-5, with D possibly matching TRBD2 (5 bases). The CDR3 loop spans 14 amino acids. The V and J ends lost 5 bases and 2 bases respectively, with 12 bases between them. Germline CDR1 reads MNHNS; CDR2 reads SASEGT. Here the CDR3 reads CASSTMSGQETQYF. DNA of the CDR3: TGTGCCAGCAGTACGATGAGCGGACAAGAGACCCAGTACTTC.

This chain links TRBV4-1 with TRBJ2-1; D not certain. Trimming took off 3 bases at V and 6 bases at J, with 18 bases between the two ends. The CDR3 is made up of 16 amino acids. Germline V gene data show CDR1 as MGHRA and CDR2 as YSYEKL. CDR3 in DNA: TGCGCCAGCAGCCACAACGCGCAGGATCCCTCCAATGAGCAGTTCTTC. Translating gives CASSHNAQDPSNEQFF.

The CDR3 bases are TGTGCCAGCAGTTTACCCACAAGCGGGAGTAGGACCGGGGAGCTGTTTTTT. Protein: CASSLPTSGSRTGELFF. The chain joins TRBV27 to TRBJ2-2; TRBD2 agrees at 8 bases. J lost 5 bases, V lost 2 bases, and 10 bases had no gene match. The CDR3 runs 17 residues. Looked up from germline, CDR1 is MNHEY and CDR2 is SMNVEV (reference sequence).

V and J are TRBV4-2 and TRBJ2-1; D might be TRBD2 (6 bases). The CDR3 has 15 residues. Germline assignment: CDR1 LGHNA and CDR2 YNFKEQ. Trimming took 0 bases from V and 2 from J, leaving 8 bases between them. The CDR3 bases are TGTGCCAGCAGCCAAGAAGGGACTGCCTACAATGAGCAGTTCTTC. Translated, it gives CASSQEGTAYNEQFF.

This chain connects TRBV7-9 to TRBJ2-1; TRBD2 matches at 11 bases. The germline CDR1 and CDR2 sequences are SEHNR and FQNEAQ (reference sequence). The V and J ends lost 5 bases and 4 bases, in that order; junction bases with no gene match: 7. CDR3 size: 16 residues. CDR3 region: CASSRKTSGEYNEQFF. CDR3 sequence (DNA): TGTGCCAGCAGCCGAAAGACTAGCGGGGAATACAATGAGCAGTTCTTC.

The chain uses TRBV7-9 and TRBJ2-7, with TRBD1 as a possible D gene (6 bases). The V end lost 5 bases, the J end lost 0 bases, and 14 bases lay between the germline ends. This CDR3 region has 15 residues. CDR1 is SEHNR and CDR2 is FQNEAQ in the germline V gene (reference sequence). CDR3 loop: CASSPSDRPSYEQYF. CDR3 bases: TGTGCCAGCAGCCCATCCGACAGGCCCTCCTACGAGCAGTACTTC.

V usage is TRBV19 and J usage is TRBJ1-1; 7 nucleotides align to TRBD1. The V gene end was trimmed by 7 bases and the J gene end by 2 bases; junction bases not matched to a gene: 7. The CDR3 is 14 residues long. CDR1 is LNHDA, CDR2 SQIVND, per germline (reference sequence). CDR3: CASKGDSLNTEAFF. CDR3 sequence (DNA): TGTGCCAGTAAGGGGGACAGCTTAAACACTGAAGCTTTCTTT. The entire variable domain, with the rest obtained from reference TRBV19 and TRBJ1-1, is as follows: DGGITQSPKYLFRKEGQNVTLSCEQNLNHDAMYWYRQDPGQGLRLIYYSQIVNDFQKGDIAEGYSVSREKKESFPLTVTSAQKNPTAFYLCASKGDSLNTEAFFGQGTRLTVV.

The chain employs TRBV15 and TRBJ2-1, with 8 bases aligning to TRBD2. V was pared by 0 bases and J by 3 bases, with 4 bases of the junction left unmatched. The CDR3 extends over 16 amino acids. CDR1 and CDR2 (germline): LNHNV, YYDKDF (reference sequence). The CDR3 reads CATSREATSGYNEQFF. CDR3 DNA: TGTGCCACCAGCAGAGAGGCTACTAGCGGCTACAATGAGCAGTTCTTC.

The rearrangement links TRBV4-3 to TRBJ2-2; TRBD1 agrees at 10 bases. Germline loops: CDR1 LGHNA, CDR2 YSLEER. This CDR3 comprises 16 residues. V was clipped by 0 bases and J by 10 bases; unmatched bases: 8. The CDR3 sequence: CASSQDWDRGWVELFF. Written as DNA, the CDR3 is TGCGCCAGCAGCCAAGACTGGGACAGGGGATGGGTGGAGCTGTTTTTT.

V is TRBV7-9 and J is TRBJ2-7; 8 bases are a match to TRBD2. Germline assignment: CDR1 SEHNR and CDR2 FQNEAQ (reference sequence). The junction had 9 bases not matched to a gene; V was cut back by 11 bases and J by 3 bases. The CDR3 consists of 13 residues. CDR3 residues: CAVRPGTSYEQYF. The CDR3 bases are TGTGCCGTCCGTCCCGGGACTAGCTACGAGCAGTACTTC.

The CDR3: CASSEGQGAYRETQYF. In DNA, the CDR3 is TGTGCCAGCAGCGAAGGACAGGGGGCGTACAGGGAGACCCAGTACTTC. The chain combines TRBV9 with TRBJ2-5, with TRBD1 identical over 11 bases. This CDR3 has 16 amino acids. Looked up from germline, CDR1 is SGDLS and CDR2 is YYNGEE. The junction had 9 bases not matched to a gene; V was cut back by 3 bases and J by 5 bases.

The CDR3: CASSSVGTGAYEQYF. CDR3 sequence (DNA): TGTGCCAGCAGCTCTGTCGGGACAGGGGCTTACGAGCAGTACTTC. The rearrangement links TRBV7-2 to TRBJ2-5; 10 bases line up with TRBD1. The J call may be in error: the DNA end matches TRBJ2-7 better. The germline gives CDR1 SGHTA, CDR2 FQGNSA. This CDR3 spans 15 amino acids.